A single sample gave rise to the 17 T cell receptor beta chains below, sequenced in a study of cytomegalovirus exposure and HLA in healthy donors. This PCR relied on a set of 60 Vbeta primers and 13 Jbeta primers. Sequencing was performed with immunoSEQ multiplex PCR; in TCRdb, only in-frame clones are kept and a portion is missing. Recorded here are about 200,000 clones; the top ten clones represent 1.1%. Sequenced sample: PBMCs. The receptors shown here come from a girl aged 2 to 9 in good health and CMV-seropositive.

This rearrangement joins TRBV27 to TRBJ2-7; possible D gene TRBD1, 6 bases. Germline lookup yields CDR1 MNHEY and CDR2 SMNVEV (reference sequence). The CDR3 contains 13 residues. V lost 8 bases, J lost 5 bases, and 16 bases lay in between. CDR3 residues: CASGNRVVHEQYF. In DNA form, the CDR3 reads TGTGCCAGCGGAAACAGGGTAGTCCACGAGCAGTACTTC.

V is TRBV19 and J is TRBJ2-1; 7 bases fit TRBD2. Looked up from germline, CDR1 is LNHDA and CDR2 is SQIVND (reference sequence). V gave up 3 bases and J gave up 3 bases; unmatched junction bases: 8. The CDR3 is 16 amino acids. The CDR3 DNA is TGTGCCAGTAGTATCCTCGAGCGGGGACTCTACAATGAGCAGTTCTTC. This translates into CASSILERGLYNEQFF.

V gene TRBV11-2 combines with J gene TRBJ2-5; possibly TRBD2 for D (5 bases). Near its end, the DNA agrees better with TRBJ2-7, so the J call may be wrong. The V gene's germline CDR1 is SGHAT and CDR2 FQNNGV. The CDR3 length is 15 residues. The CDR3: CASSKYSALDYEQYF. In DNA form, the CDR3 reads TGTGCCAGCAGCAAGTATAGCGCCCTGGACTACGAGCAGTACTTC.

The chain couples TRBV19 to TRBJ1-1; maybe TRBD1 (5 bases). Trimming removed 4 bases at V and 0 bases at J, with 15 bases between. The germline gives CDR1 LNHDA, CDR2 SQIVND (reference sequence). The CDR3 sequence is 16 residues long. The CDR3 DNA reads TGTGCCAGTAGTAACCGTCAACAGGTGATGAACACTGAAGCTTTCTTT. This gives the protein CASSNRQQVMNTEAFF. Filled out from reference TRBV19 and TRBJ1-1, the complete variable domain reads DGGITQSPKYLFRKEGQNVTLSCEQNLNHDAMYWYRQDPGQGLRLIYYSQIVNDFQKGDIAEGYSVSREKKESFPLTVTSAQKNPTAFYLCASSNRQQVMNTEAFFGQGTRLTVV.

This sequence joins TRBV28 and TRBJ1-5; unclear D gene. Looked up from germline, CDR1 is MDHEN and CDR2 is SYDVKM. The CDR3 consists of 14 residues. V was clipped by 1 base and J by 4 bases, with 8 bases between them. CDR3: CASSLSPTNQPQHF. The CDR3 DNA reads as TGTGCCAGCAGTTTATCCCCAACAAATCAGCCCCAGCATTTT.

This sequence joins TRBV11-2 and TRBJ1-3; D possibly corresponds to TRBD1 (6 bases). Germline V gene data show CDR1 as SGHAT and CDR2 as FQNNGV. CDR3 length: 15 amino acids. V shed 1 base and J shed 3 bases, with 10 bases lying between them. For the CDR3, the DNA is TGTGCCAGCAGCTTAGGAGTCAGGGGTGGAAACACCATATATTTT. Its protein product is CASSLGVRGGNTIYF.

The rearrangement links TRBV7-9 to TRBJ1-1, with TRBD1 as a possible D gene (5 bases). CDR3 length: 16 amino acids. Trimming cost V 6 bases and J 2 bases, with 19 bases left between them. CDR1 is SEHNR, CDR2 FQNEAQ, per germline (reference sequence). CDR3 nucleotide sequence: TGTGCCAGCAGGTTCATAAGCGGGGGTAGAAACACTGAAGCTTTCTTT. Translation gives CASRFISGGRNTEAFF.

The gene calls are TRBV4-2 and TRBJ1-1; D is unresolved. Germline V lookup: CDR1 LGHNA, CDR2 YNFKEQ. This CDR3 spans 14 amino acids. The ends were cut back, 2 bases at V and 2 bases at J, with 9 bases in the middle. The CDR3 is CASSQQQINTEAFF. The CDR3 coding sequence is TGTGCCAGCAGCCAACAACAGATCAACACTGAAGCTTTCTTT.

V is TRBV12-5 and J is TRBJ2-7, with 7 bases fitting TRBD2. The germline V gene encodes CDR1 LGHNT and CDR2 FRNRAP. The CDR3 sequence is 12 residues long. V shed 5 bases and J 6 bases; nucleotides not matched to a gene: 4. CDR3 region: CASGEPGGEQYF. The CDR3 DNA reads as TGTGCTAGTGGTGAACCGGGAGGCGAGCAGTACTTC.

This rearrangement joins TRBV5-8 to TRBJ1-2; no definite D call. Trimming removed 7 bases at V and 1 base at J, with 11 bases between. The length of the CDR3 is 13 residues. From germline, CDR1 is SGHTS and CDR2 YDEGEE. The CDR3 loop is CASPRNSNYGYTF. CDR3 DNA: TGTGCCAGCCCCCGGAACAGTAACTATGGCTACACCTTC.

The chain couples TRBV6-1 to TRBJ2-7; tentative D call: TRBD1 (6 bases). The V gene lost 10 bases and the J gene lost 4 bases, with 23 bases spanning the gap. CDR1 and CDR2 from the germline V gene are MNHNS and SASEGT. The CDR3 totals 15 residues. This CDR3 is CATEQGLGPLYEQYF. Written as DNA, the CDR3 is TGTGCCACCGAGCAGGGGTTGGGACCCCTTTACGAGCAGTACTTC.

The chain links TRBV10-2 to TRBJ1-2, with TRBD1 as a possible D gene (6 bases). From germline, CDR1 is WSHSY and CDR2 SAAADI. Trimming removed 6 bases at V and 5 bases at J, with 22 bases between. The CDR3 sequence is 16 residues long. CDR3 in DNA: TGCGCCAGCAGGGGGATTGGACAGTCCCTTGGATATGGCTACACCTTC. The encoded protein is CASRGIGQSLGYGYTF.

This chain connects TRBV27 to TRBJ1-5; D remains unclear. The CDR3 contains 15 residues. The V end was cut by 6 bases, the J end by 1 base, with 13 bases between. CDR1 and CDR2 from the germline V gene are MNHEY and SMNVEV (reference sequence). The CDR3 reads CASRLRSLSNQPQHF. The CDR3 nucleotides read TGTGCCAGCAGGTTGAGGAGCCTGAGCAATCAGCCCCAGCATTTT.

The rearrangement links TRBV7-9 to TRBJ2-1; D is unresolved. V lost 5 bases and J 5 bases, leaving 19 bases between the germline ends. The V gene's germline CDR1 is SEHNR and CDR2 FQNEAQ (reference sequence). This CDR3 has 16 residues. CDR3 coding DNA: TGTGCCAGCAGCCCGTACACCGGGTCCTTCCACAATGAGCAGTTCTTC. It encodes CASSPYTGSFHNEQFF.

The rearrangement links TRBV5-1 to TRBJ1-1, with 10 positions matching TRBD1. The CDR3 contains 16 residues. Germline-derived CDR1 and CDR2 are SGHRS and YFSETQ. V shed 4 bases and J 1 base; nucleotides not matched to a gene: 7. The CDR3 nucleotides read TGCGCCAGCAGCGGGGCCGGGACAGGGGAGAACACTGAAGCTTTCTTT. Its protein product is CASSGAGTGENTEAFF. Complete variable domain (other parts from reference TRBV5-1 and TRBJ1-1): KAGVTQTPRYLIKTRGQQVTLSCSPISGHRSVSWYQQTPGQGLQFLFEYFSETQRNKGNFPGRFSGRQFSNSRSEMNVSTLELGDSALYLCASSGAGTGENTEAFFGQGTRLTVV.

The rearrangement joins TRBV7-8 to TRBJ2-7, with D perhaps TRBD1 (6 bases). V lost 2 bases and J lost 1, with 12 bases in between. Germline V gene lookup returns CDR1 SGHVS and CDR2 FQNEAQ. This CDR3 has 15 amino acids. The CDR3 here is CASSLRDTPSYEQYF. CDR3 DNA sequence: TGTGCCAGCAGCTTACGGGACACTCCTTCCTACGAGCAGTACTTC.

The chain carries TRBV5-5 and TRBJ2-7; tentative D call: TRBD1 (5 bases). This CDR3 region has 14 residues. The ends were cut back, 2 bases at V and 2 bases at J, with 11 bases in the middle. The germline CDR1 and CDR2 sequences are SGHKS and YYEKEE (reference sequence). CDR3 bases: TGTGCCAGCAGCTTCAACAGGTATCCCTACGAGCAGTACTTC. This gives the protein CASSFNRYPYEQYF.